This T cell receptor beta chain originates from a study of blood T cells in healthy people across ages. A second PCR, run for roughly 7 to 12 cycles, used a sample-barcoded 5' primer plus a J-beta primer mix. TCRdb reprocessed the 5' RACE reads via MiXCR and lists one record per CDR3 protein. This table holds 550,000 to 700,000 distinct CDR3 sequences, about 26% found once. Specimen: blood. This TCR derives from a woman in her seventies in good health.

The DNA for the CDR3 is TGTGCTTCAAGGAAGGGACAGGGAGAGACCCAGTACTTC. This gives the protein CASRKGQGETQYF. The chain joins TRBV6-1 to TRBJ2-5; 9 bases agree with TRBD1. CDR1 is MNHNS, CDR2 SASEGT, per germline. The CDR3 sequence is 13 residues long.